This T cell receptor (beta chain) comes out of a study of CD8+ T cells in alopecia areata. Regarding treatment: oral pan-JAK inhibitor, 5-10 mg twice daily. RNA extraction and reverse transcription yielded cDNA as sequencing template. Sequencing was performed with immunoSEQ multiplex PCR; in TCRdb, only in-frame clones are kept and a portion is missing. The data show 95,000 to 100,000 clones, almost 60% seen once. V was shortened by 5 bases and J by 2 bases, with 13 bases between the two germline ends. The CDR3 has 15 amino acids. Per germline, CDR1 SEHNR and CDR2 FQNEAQ (reference sequence). This clonotype originated in a human donor with alopecia areata. The source material was CD8+ T cells sorted from blood, sampled at week 56, from a patient treated with tofacitinib. The chain joins TRBV7-9 to TRBJ2-4; D is uncertain. The CDR3 sequence: CASSAHEDTKNIQYF. In DNA, the CDR3 is TGTGCCAGCAGCGCCCACGAGGATACCAAAAACATTCAGTACTTC. The full variable domain, with the rest looked up from reference TRBV7-9 and TRBJ2-4, is DTGVSQNPRHKITKRGQNVTFRCDPISEHNRLYWYRQTLGQGPEFLTYFQNEAQLEKSRLLSDRFSAERPKGSFSTLEIQRTEQGDSAMYLCASSAHEDTKNIQYFGAGTRLSVL.